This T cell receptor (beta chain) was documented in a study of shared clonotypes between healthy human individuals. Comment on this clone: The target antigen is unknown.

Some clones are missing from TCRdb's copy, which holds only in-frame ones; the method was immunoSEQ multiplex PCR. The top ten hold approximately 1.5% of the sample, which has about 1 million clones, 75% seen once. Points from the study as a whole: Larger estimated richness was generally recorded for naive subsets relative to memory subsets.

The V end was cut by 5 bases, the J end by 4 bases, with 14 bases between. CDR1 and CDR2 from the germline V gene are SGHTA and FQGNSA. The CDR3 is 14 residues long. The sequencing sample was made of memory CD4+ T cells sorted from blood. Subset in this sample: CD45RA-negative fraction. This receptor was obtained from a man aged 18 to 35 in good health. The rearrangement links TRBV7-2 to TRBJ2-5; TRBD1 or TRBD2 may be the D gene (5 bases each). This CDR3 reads CASSQGRHGETQYF. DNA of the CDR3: TGTGCCAGCAGCCAGGGACGCCATGGAGAGACCCAGTACTTC.